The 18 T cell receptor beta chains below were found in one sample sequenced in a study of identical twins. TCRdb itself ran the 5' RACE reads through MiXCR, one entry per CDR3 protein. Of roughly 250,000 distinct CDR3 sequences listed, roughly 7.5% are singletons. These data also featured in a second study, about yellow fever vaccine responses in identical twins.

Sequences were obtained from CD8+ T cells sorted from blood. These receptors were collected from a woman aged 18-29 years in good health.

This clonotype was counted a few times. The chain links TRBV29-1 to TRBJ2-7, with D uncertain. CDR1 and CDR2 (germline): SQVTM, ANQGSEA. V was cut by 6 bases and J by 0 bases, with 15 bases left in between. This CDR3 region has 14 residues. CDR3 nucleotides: TGCAGCGTCGATGGGGTTGGCGACTCCTACGAGCAGTACTTC. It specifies CSVDGVGDSYEQYF.

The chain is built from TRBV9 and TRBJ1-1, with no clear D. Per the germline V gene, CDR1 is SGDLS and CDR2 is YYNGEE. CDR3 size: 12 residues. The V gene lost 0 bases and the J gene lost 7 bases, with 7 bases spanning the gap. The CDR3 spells CASSVAGDEAFF. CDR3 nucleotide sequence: TGTGCCAGCAGCGTAGCTGGGGATGAAGCTTTCTTT.

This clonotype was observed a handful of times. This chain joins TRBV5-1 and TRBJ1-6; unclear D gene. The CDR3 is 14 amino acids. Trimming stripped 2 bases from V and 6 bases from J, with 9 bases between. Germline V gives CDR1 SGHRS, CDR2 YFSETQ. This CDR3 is CASSFTDPNSPLHF. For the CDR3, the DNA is TGCGCCAGCAGCTTTACAGACCCTAATTCACCCCTCCACTTT.

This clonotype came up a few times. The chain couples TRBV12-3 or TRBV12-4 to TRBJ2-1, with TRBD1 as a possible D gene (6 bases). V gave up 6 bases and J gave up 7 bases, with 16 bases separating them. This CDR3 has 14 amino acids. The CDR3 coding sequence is TGTGCCAGCAGCTGGATGAAGGGGGTGAATGAGCAGTTCTTC. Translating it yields CASSWMKGVNEQFF.

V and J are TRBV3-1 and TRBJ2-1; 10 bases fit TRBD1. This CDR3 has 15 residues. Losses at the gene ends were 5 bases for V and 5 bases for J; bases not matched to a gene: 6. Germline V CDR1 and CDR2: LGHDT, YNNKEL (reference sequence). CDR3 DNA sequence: TGTGCCAGCAGCTTATGGGGGACAGGGGACAATGAGCAGTTCTTC. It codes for CASSLWGTGDNEQFF.

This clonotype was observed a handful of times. The CDR3 DNA reads as TGTGCCAGCTTCGGGTCTAACTATGGCTACACCTTC. Amino acids: CASFGSNYGYTF. This chain joins TRBV4-2 and TRBJ1-2; D unclear. V lost 8 bases and J 0 bases, leaving 7 bases between the germline ends. This CDR3 comprises 12 residues. Germline-derived CDR1 and CDR2 are LGHNA and YNFKEQ.

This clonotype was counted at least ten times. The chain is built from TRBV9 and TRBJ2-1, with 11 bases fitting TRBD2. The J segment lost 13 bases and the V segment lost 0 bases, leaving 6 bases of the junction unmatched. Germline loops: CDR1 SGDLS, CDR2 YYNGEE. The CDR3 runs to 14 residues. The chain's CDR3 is CASSVDASGRFQFF. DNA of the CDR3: TGTGCCAGCAGCGTAGACGCTAGCGGGAGGTTCCAGTTCTTC.

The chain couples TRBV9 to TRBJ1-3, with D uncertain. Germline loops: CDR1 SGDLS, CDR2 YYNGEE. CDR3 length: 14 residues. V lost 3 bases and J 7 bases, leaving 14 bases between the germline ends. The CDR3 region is CASSATTLENTIYF. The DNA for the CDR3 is TGTGCCAGCAGCGCAACGACGTTAGAGAACACCATATATTTT.

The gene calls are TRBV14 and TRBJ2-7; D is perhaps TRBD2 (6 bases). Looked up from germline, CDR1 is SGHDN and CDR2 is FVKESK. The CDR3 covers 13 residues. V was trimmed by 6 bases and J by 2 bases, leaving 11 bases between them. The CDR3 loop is CASRNGGAYEQYF. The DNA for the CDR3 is TGTGCCAGCAGGAACGGGGGAGCCTACGAGCAGTACTTC.

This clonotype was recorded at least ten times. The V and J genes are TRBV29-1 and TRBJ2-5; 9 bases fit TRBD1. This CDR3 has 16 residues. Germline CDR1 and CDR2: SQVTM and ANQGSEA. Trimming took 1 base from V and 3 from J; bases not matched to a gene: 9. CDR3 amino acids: CSVEGTRDRVKETQYF. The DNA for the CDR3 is TGCAGCGTTGAAGGAACCCGGGACAGGGTTAAAGAGACCCAGTACTTC.

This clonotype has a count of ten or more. Written as DNA, the CDR3 is TGCGCCAGCACAGGGTCCACTGAAGCTTTCTTT. It translates to CASTGSTEAFF. The chain links TRBV5-1 to TRBJ1-1, with D possibly matching TRBD1 (5 bases). Germline CDR1 reads SGHRS; CDR2 reads YFSETQ. CDR3 size: 11 residues. V was pared by 6 bases and J by 4 bases, with 7 bases between.

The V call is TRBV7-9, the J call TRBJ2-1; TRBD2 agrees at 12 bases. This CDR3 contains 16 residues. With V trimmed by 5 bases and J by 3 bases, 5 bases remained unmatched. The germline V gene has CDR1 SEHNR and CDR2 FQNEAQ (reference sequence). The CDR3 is CASSPRLAGDYNEQFF. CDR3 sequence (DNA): TGTGCCAGCAGCCCTAGACTAGCGGGAGACTACAATGAGCAGTTCTTC.

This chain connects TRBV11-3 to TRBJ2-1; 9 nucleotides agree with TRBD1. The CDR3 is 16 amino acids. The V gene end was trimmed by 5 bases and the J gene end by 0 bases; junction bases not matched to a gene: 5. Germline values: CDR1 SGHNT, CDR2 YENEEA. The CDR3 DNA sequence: TGTGCCAGCAGCCGACAGGGGGAAAGCTCCTACAATGAGCAGTTCTTC. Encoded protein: CASSRQGESSYNEQFF.

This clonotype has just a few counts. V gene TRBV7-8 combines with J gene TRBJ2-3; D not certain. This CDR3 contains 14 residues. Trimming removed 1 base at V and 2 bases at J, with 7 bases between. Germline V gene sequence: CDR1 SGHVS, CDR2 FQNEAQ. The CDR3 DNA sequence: TGTGCCAGCAGCTTAGGCCCTGTCACAGATACGCAGTATTTT. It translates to CASSLGPVTDTQYF.

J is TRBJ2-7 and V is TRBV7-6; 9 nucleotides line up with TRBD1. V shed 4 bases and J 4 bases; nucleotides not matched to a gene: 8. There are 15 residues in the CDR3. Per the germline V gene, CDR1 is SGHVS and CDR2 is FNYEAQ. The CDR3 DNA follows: TGTGCCAGCAGCTCACAGGGGGCTTACGGTTACGAGCAGTACTTC. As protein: CASSSQGAYGYEQYF.

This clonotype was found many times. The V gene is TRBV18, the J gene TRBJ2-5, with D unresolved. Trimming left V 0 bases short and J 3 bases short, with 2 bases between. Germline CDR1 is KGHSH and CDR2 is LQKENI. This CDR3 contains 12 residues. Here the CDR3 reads CASSPPEETQYF. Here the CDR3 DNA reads TGTGCCAGCTCACCACCGGAAGAGACCCAGTACTTC. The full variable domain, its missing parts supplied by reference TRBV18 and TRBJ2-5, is NAGVMQNPRHLVRRRGQEARLRCSPMKGHSHVYWYRQLPEEGLKFMVYLQKENIIDESGMPKERFSAEFPKEGPSILRIQQVVRGDSAAYFCASSPPEETQYFGPGTRLLVL.

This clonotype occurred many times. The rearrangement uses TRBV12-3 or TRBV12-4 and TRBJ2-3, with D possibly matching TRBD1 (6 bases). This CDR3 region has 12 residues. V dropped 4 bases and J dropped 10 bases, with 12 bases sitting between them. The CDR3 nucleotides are TGTGCCAGCAGTTCAGGGGAGTCCGCGCAGTATTTT. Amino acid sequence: CASSSGESAQYF.

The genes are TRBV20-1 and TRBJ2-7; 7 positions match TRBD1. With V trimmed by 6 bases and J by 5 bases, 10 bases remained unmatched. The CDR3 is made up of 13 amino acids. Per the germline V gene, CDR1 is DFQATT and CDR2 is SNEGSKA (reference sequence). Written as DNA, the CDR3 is TGCAGTGCCGCACCAGGGGGTTTTAACGAGCAGTACTTC. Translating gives CSAAPGGFNEQYF.